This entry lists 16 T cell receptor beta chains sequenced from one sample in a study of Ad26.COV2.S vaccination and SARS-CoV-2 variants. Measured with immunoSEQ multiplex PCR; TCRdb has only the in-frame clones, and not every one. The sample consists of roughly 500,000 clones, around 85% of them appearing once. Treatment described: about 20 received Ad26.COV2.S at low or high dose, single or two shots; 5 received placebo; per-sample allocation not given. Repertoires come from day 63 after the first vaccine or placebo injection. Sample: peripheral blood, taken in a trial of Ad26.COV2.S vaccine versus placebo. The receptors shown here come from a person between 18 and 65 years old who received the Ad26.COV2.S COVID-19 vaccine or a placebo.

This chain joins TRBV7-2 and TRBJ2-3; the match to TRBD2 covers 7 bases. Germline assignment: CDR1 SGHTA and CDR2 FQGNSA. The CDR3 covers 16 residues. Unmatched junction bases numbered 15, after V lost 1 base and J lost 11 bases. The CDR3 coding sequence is TGTGCCAGCAGCTTAGGGTCGGGAGGCCCGAGAGGTAGGCAGTATTTT. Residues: CASSLGSGGPRGRQYF.

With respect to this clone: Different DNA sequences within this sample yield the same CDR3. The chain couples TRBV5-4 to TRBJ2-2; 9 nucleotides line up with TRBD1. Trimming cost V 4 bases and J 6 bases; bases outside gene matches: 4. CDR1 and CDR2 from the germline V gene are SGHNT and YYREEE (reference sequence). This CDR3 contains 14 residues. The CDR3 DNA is TGTGCCAGCAGCGTGGGACAGGGTGCCGGGGAGCTGTTTTTT. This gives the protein CASSVGQGAGELFF.

The CDR3 DNA is TGCGCCAGCAGCTTAAAGGGAGAGGGCACAGATACGCAGTATTTT. Amino acids: CASSLKGEGTDTQYF. The chain has TRBV5-1 and TRBJ2-3, with D possibly TRBD2 on 5 matching bases. The CDR3 sequence is 15 residues long. CDR1 SGHRS and CDR2 YFSETQ come from the germline V gene. V lost 2 bases, J lost 1 base, and 11 bases lay in between.

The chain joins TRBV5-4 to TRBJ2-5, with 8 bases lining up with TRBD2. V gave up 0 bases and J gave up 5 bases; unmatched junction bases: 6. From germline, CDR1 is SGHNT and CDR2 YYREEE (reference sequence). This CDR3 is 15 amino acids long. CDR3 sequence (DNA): TGTGCCAGCAGCTTGGTCCTCGGGGGGGCCGAGACCCAGTACTTC. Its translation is CASSLVLGGAETQYF. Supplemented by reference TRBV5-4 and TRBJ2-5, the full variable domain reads ETGVTQSPTHLIKTRGQQVTLRCSSQSGHNTVSWYQQALGQGPQFIFQYYREEENGRGNFPPRFSGLQFPNYSSELNVNALELDDSALYLCASSLVLGGAETQYFGPGTRLLVL.

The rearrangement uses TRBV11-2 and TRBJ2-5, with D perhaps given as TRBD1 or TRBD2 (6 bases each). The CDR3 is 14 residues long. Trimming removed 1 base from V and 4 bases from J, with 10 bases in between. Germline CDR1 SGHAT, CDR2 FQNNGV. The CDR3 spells CASSLGGARETQYF. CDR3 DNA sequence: TGTGCCAGCAGCTTAGGGGGGGCAAGAGAGACCCAGTACTTC. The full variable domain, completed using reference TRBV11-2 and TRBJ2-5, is EAGVAQSPRYKIIEKRQSVAFWCNPISGHATLYWYQQILGQGPKLLIQFQNNGVVDDSQLPKDRFSAERLKGVDSTLKIQPAKLEDSAVYLCASSLGGARETQYFGPGTRLLVL.

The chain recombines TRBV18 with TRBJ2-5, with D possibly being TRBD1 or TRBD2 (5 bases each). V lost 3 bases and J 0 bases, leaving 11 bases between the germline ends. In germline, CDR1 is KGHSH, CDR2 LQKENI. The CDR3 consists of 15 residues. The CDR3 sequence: CASSPRPGHQETQYF. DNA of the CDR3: TGTGCCAGCTCACCCCGGCCGGGGCACCAAGAGACCCAGTACTTC.

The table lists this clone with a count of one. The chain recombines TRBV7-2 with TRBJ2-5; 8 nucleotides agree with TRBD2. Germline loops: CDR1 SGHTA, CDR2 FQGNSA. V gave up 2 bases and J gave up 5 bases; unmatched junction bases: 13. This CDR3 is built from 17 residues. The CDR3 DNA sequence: TGTGCCAGCAGCTTATCGGGGAACCTAGCGGGTCGGGAGACCCAGTACTTC. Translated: CASSLSGNLAGRETQYF.

The CDR3 nucleotides read TGCGCCAGCAGCTTGCAGCGGGAGGCCACAGATACGCAGTATTTT. Amino acid sequence: CASSLQREATDTQYF. The V call is TRBV5-1, the J call TRBJ2-3, with TRBD2 matching over 9 bases. This CDR3 comprises 15 residues. With V trimmed by 1 base and J by 2 bases, 2 bases remained unmatched. In germline, CDR1 is SGHRS, CDR2 YFSETQ.

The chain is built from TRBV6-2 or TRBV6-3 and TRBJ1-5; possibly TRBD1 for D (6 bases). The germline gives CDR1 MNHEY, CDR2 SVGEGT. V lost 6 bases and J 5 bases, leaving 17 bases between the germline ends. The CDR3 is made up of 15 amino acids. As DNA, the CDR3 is TGTGCCAGCAGCCCACAGGGTGTGAAGCATCAGCCCCAGCATTTT. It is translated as CASSPQGVKHQPQHF.

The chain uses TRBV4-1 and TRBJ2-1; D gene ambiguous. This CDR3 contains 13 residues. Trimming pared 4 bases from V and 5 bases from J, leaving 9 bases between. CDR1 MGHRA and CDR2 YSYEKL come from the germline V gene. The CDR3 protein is CASSPPYNNEQFF. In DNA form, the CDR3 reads TGCGCCAGCAGCCCACCGTATAACAATGAGCAGTTCTTC.

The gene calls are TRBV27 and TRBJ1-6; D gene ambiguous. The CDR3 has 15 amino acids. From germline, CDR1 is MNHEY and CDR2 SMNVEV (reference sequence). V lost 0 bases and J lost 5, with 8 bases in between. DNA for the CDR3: TGTGCCAGCAGTTTATCCGTACCCAATAATTCACCCCTCCACTTT. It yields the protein CASSLSVPNNSPLHF.

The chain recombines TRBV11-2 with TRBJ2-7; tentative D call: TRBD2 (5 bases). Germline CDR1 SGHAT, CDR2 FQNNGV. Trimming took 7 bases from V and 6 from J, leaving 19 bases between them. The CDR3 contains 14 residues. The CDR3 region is CASTYQPNRGEQYF. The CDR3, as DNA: TGTGCCAGCACCTACCAACCCAATCGGGGCGAGCAGTACTTC.

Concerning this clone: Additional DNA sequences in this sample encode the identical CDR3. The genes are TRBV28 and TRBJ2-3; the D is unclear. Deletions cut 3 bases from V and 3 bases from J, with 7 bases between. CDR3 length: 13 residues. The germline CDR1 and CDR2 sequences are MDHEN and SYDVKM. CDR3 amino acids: CASSLGSTDTQYF. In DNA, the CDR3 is TGTGCCAGCAGTTTGGGAAGTACAGATACGCAGTATTTT.

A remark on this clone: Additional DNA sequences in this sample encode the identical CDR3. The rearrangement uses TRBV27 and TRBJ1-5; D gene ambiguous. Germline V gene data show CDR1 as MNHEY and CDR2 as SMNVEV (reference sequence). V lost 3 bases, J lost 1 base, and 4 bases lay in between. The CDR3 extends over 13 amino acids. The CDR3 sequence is CASSFRSNQPQHF. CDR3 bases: TGTGCCAGCAGTTTCAGGAGCAATCAGCCCCAGCATTTT.

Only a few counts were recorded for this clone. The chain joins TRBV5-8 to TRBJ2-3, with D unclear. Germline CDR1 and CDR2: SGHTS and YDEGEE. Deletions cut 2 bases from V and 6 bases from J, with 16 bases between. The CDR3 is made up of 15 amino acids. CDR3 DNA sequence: TGTGCCAGCAGCTTCAGGCCACCGAAGATGGATACGCAGTATTTT. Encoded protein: CASSFRPPKMDTQYF. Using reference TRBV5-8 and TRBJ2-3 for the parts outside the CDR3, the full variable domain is EAGVTQSPTHLIKTRGQQATLRCSPISGHTSVYWYQQALGLGLQFLLWYDEGEERNRGNFPPRFSGRQFPNYSSELNVNALELEDSALYLCASSFRPPKMDTQYFGPGTRLTVL.

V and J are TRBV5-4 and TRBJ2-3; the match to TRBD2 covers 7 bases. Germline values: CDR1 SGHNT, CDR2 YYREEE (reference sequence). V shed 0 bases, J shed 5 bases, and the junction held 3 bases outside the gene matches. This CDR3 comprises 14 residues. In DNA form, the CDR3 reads TGTGCCAGCAGCTTGGGAGCGGGACGAGATACGCAGTATTTT. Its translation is CASSLGAGRDTQYF.